A single sample is the source of the 30 T cell receptor beta chains below, sequenced in a study of T cell responses to AZD1222 COVID-19 vaccine. The table came from immunoSEQ multiplex PCR; TCRdb's copy has only in-frame clones and leaves some out. The sample lists around 160,000 clones; 85% to 95% were seen once. The input for sequencing was peripheral blood, taken on day 0 of AZD1222 vaccination. Receptor source: an adult in good health.

V gene TRBV7-2 combines with J gene TRBJ2-5, with 7 positions matching TRBD2. The CDR3 has 15 residues. V dropped 0 bases and J dropped 10; count of bases not matched to a gene: 11. The germline CDR1 and CDR2 sequences are SGHTA and FQGNSA. The CDR3 loop reads CASSLAAGLREGQYF. CDR3 sequence (DNA): TGTGCCAGCAGCTTAGCAGCGGGATTAAGAGAGGGCCAGTACTTC.

The CDR3 loop is CSVIMGQGPQHF. CDR3 DNA sequence: TGCAGCGTCATAATGGGACAGGGGCCCCAGCATTTT. The J gene is TRBJ1-5, the V gene TRBV29-1; 9 bases fit TRBD1. Germline values: CDR1 SQVTM, CDR2 ANQGSEA. The CDR3 loop spans 12 amino acids. The junction had 6 bases not matched to a gene; V was cut back by 6 bases and J by 9 bases.

This chain uses TRBV19 with TRBJ1-5; D is unresolved. Germline V gene sequence: CDR1 LNHDA, CDR2 SQIVND (reference sequence). Trimming stripped 1 base from V and 3 bases from J, with 13 bases between. CDR3 length: 16 amino acids. Here the CDR3 reads CASSIVPFRDNQPQHF. The CDR3, as DNA: TGTGCCAGTAGTATAGTACCTTTTAGAGACAATCAGCCCCAGCATTTT.

The CDR3 sequence: CASALSWGTGTDTQYF. The CDR3 DNA follows: TGTGCCAGCGCCTTATCCTGGGGGACAGGGACGGATACGCAGTATTTT. V and J are TRBV7-3 and TRBJ2-3; 9 positions agree with TRBD1. Germline CDR1 is SGHTA and CDR2 is FQGTGA. Germline trimming cut 8 bases from V and 6 bases from J; bases unmatched to any gene: 15. The CDR3 loop spans 16 amino acids. Variable domain in full (rest from reference TRBV7-3 and TRBJ2-3): GAGVSQTPSNKVTEKGKYVELRCDPISGHTALYWYRQSLGQGPEFLIYFQGTGAADDSGLPNDRFFAVRPEGSVSTLKIQRTERGDSAVYLCASALSWGTGTDTQYFGPGTRLTVL.

The chain couples TRBV5-1 to TRBJ2-4, with D perhaps matching TRBD1 (6 bases). V was shortened by 2 bases and J by 2 bases, with 11 bases between the two germline ends. Germline CDR1 is SGHRS and CDR2 is YFSETQ. The CDR3 consists of 15 residues. In nucleotides, the CDR3 is TGCGCCAGCAGCTTACAGGGTCTGTCCAAAAACATTCAGTACTTC. This gives the protein CASSLQGLSKNIQYF.

This clone was observed a handful of times. This sequence joins TRBV11-2 and TRBJ2-3; 11 bases fit TRBD2. The CDR3 is made up of 15 amino acids. J was trimmed by 3 bases and V by 5 bases; bases with no gene match: 4. The germline gives CDR1 SGHAT, CDR2 FQNNGV. For the CDR3, the DNA is TGTGCCAGCAGCCCTAGCGGGGGGCGAACAGATACGCAGTATTTT. It codes for CASSPSGGRTDTQYF. The whole variable domain, filled in from reference TRBV11-2 and TRBJ2-3, reads EAGVAQSPRYKIIEKRQSVAFWCNPISGHATLYWYQQILGQGPKLLIQFQNNGVVDDSQLPKDRFSAERLKGVDSTLKIQPAKLEDSAVYLCASSPSGGRTDTQYFGPGTRLTVL.

The CDR3 region is CASSLVGRANDGYTF. CDR3 bases: TGTGCCAGCAGCTTAGTGGGCAGGGCAAACGATGGCTACACCTTC. J is TRBJ1-2 and V is TRBV7-9; tentative D call: TRBD1 (5 bases). CDR1 is SEHNR and CDR2 is FQNEAQ in the germline V gene (reference sequence). This CDR3 spans 15 amino acids. Trimming shortened V by 1 base and J by 6 bases, and 15 bases separated the two germline ends.

The chain joins TRBV5-8 to TRBJ2-6; no definite D call. The CDR3 has 16 residues. Per germline, CDR1 SGHTS and CDR2 YDEGEE. Between the trimmed V and J ends, which lost 0 bases and 4 bases, there was a span of 11 bases. CDR3 coding DNA: TGTGCCAGCAGCTTGGGTAGGCATTCAGGGGCCAACGTCCTGACTTTC. Its protein product is CASSLGRHSGANVLTF.

Comments on this clone: The same CDR3 can be traced to other DNA sequences in this sample. This rearrangement joins TRBV5-6 to TRBJ2-3, with TRBD2 as a possible D gene (6 bases). V lost 4 bases to trimming and J lost 3 bases, with 12 bases between them. The CDR3 is 14 amino acids. The V gene's germline CDR1 is SGHDT and CDR2 YYEEEE. CDR3 residues: CASSLAPGTDTQYF. The CDR3 DNA follows: TGTGCCAGCAGCCTAGCGCCGGGGACAGATACGCAGTATTTT.

The chain is built from TRBV5-1 and TRBJ2-7, with D tentatively TRBD2 (6 bases). Germline V gives CDR1 SGHRS, CDR2 YFSETQ. Trimming took 6 bases from V and 4 from J, leaving 8 bases between them. The CDR3 extends over 11 amino acids. The CDR3 DNA follows: TGCGCCAGCACGGAGGGGTACGAGCAGTACTTC. It specifies CASTEGYEQYF.

This sequence joins TRBV24-1 and TRBJ2-2; unclear D gene. This CDR3 comprises 14 residues. CDR1 is KGHDR and CDR2 is SFDVKD in the germline V gene. Between the trimmed V and J ends, which lost 5 bases and 0 bases, there was a span of 6 bases. The CDR3 DNA sequence: TGTGCCACCAGTGCACACCCGAACACCGGGGAGCTGTTTTTT. Translated, it gives CATSAHPNTGELFF.

J is TRBJ1-1 and V is TRBV6-1; D is possibly TRBD1 (5 bases). The CDR3 spans 12 residues. The germline V gene encodes CDR1 MNHNS and CDR2 SASEGT. The V gene lost 1 base and the J gene lost 10 bases, with 10 bases spanning the gap. DNA for the CDR3: TGTGCCAGCAGTGAAGTGAGGGGAATAGCTTTCTTT. This gives the protein CASSEVRGIAFF.

The chain joins TRBV19 to TRBJ2-1; 12 bases are a match to TRBD2. V shed 2 bases, J shed 10 bases, and the junction held 6 bases outside the gene matches. Germline V gene data show CDR1 as LNHDA and CDR2 as SQIVND (reference sequence). The CDR3 has 15 amino acids. DNA of the CDR3: TGTGCCAGTAGTATACTAGCGGGAGGGCCTAGAGAGCAGTTCTTC. Translating gives CASSILAGGPREQFF.

The rearrangement links TRBV7-8 to TRBJ1-5; possibly TRBD1 for D (6 bases). The germline V and J ends were trimmed by 1 base and 4 bases, with 11 bases remaining between them. The CDR3 sequence is 15 residues long. The germline gives CDR1 SGHVS, CDR2 FQNEAQ. The CDR3 protein is CASSLGQARNQPQHF. As DNA, the CDR3 is TGTGCCAGCAGCTTAGGACAGGCTAGGAATCAGCCCCAGCATTTT.

V usage is TRBV7-9 and J usage is TRBJ1-4; tentative D call: TRBD1 (5 bases). Between the trimmed V and J ends, which lost 5 bases and 8 bases, there was a span of 15 bases. CDR1 SEHNR and CDR2 FQNEAQ come from the germline V gene (reference sequence). The CDR3 is made up of 14 amino acids. In DNA form, the CDR3 reads TGTGCCAGCAGCCGGGGCATCGCCAGGGAAAAACTGTTTTTT. As protein: CASSRGIAREKLFF.

This clone was seen a single time. The V call is TRBV27, the J call TRBJ2-3; possible D gene TRBD1, 6 bases. The CDR3 runs to 17 residues. Per the germline V gene, CDR1 is MNHEY and CDR2 is SMNVEV (reference sequence). V was cut by 6 bases and J by 2 bases, with 21 bases left in between. CDR3 region: CASRLFPYQGITDTQYF. The CDR3 DNA is TGTGCCAGCAGACTATTCCCATACCAGGGGATCACAGATACGCAGTATTTT.

The chain couples TRBV19 to TRBJ2-7; possibly TRBD2 for D (5 bases). The V and J ends lost 5 bases and 1 base respectively, with 15 bases between them. In germline, CDR1 is LNHDA, CDR2 SQIVND (reference sequence). This CDR3 has 15 residues. CDR3 sequence reads: CASSFRLTGSYEQYF. CDR3 sequence (DNA): TGTGCCAGTAGTTTCAGGTTAACGGGGTCCTACGAGCAGTACTTC.

The V and J genes are TRBV9 and TRBJ1-3, with a tentative D call TRBD1 (5 bases). This CDR3 is built from 13 residues. With 3 bases removed from V and 2 bases from J, the gap between germline ends came to 6 bases. Germline V lookup: CDR1 SGDLS, CDR2 YYNGEE. The CDR3 loop reads CASSARAGNTIYF. DNA for the CDR3: TGTGCCAGCAGCGCCAGGGCTGGAAACACCATATATTTT.

This clone was recorded only once. This chain uses TRBV13 with TRBJ1-2; D gene unclear. The V and J ends lost 5 bases and 11 bases respectively, with 12 bases between them. In germline, CDR1 is PRHDT, CDR2 FYEKMQ (reference sequence). CDR3 length: 11 residues. CDR3 protein: CASSLGRRYTF. The CDR3 nucleotides read TGTGCCAGCAGCCTCGGGCGGAGGTACACCTTC. The whole variable domain, filled in from reference TRBV13 and TRBJ1-2, reads AAGVIQSPRHLIKEKRETATLKCYPIPRHDTVYWYQQGPGQDPQFLISFYEKMQSDKGSIPDRFSAQQFSDYHSELNMSSLELGDSALYFCASSLGRRYTFGSGTRLTVV.

The rearrangement links TRBV11-2 to TRBJ2-3, with TRBD2 matching over 13 bases. V trimming: 5 bases; J trimming: 3 bases; junction bases outside the gene matches: 11. Germline assignment: CDR1 SGHAT and CDR2 FQNNGV. The CDR3 consists of 18 residues. The CDR3 DNA is TGTGCCAGCAGCCACCCTTTCAGGGGACTAGCGGGAACAGATACGCAGTATTTT. Its protein product is CASSHPFRGLAGTDTQYF.

J is TRBJ1-1 and V is TRBV6-5; possibly TRBD1 for D (5 bases). Trimming left V 4 bases short and J 4 bases short, with 13 bases between. The CDR3 spans 14 residues. CDR1 and CDR2 (germline): MNHEY, SVGAGI. In DNA, the CDR3 is TGTGCCAGCAGTTCACTAATAGGGGCCACTGAAGCTTTCTTT. Protein sequence: CASSSLIGATEAFF.

V and J are TRBV5-1 and TRBJ1-1, with D hard to call. CDR3 length: 12 amino acids. V lost 3 bases, J lost 7 bases, and 10 bases lay in between. Germline V CDR1 and CDR2: SGHRS, YFSETQ. The CDR3 sequence is CASSSGVDEAFF. CDR3 nucleotide sequence: TGCGCCAGCAGCTCAGGCGTGGATGAAGCTTTCTTT. The whole variable domain, filled in from reference TRBV5-1 and TRBJ1-1, reads KAGVTQTPRYLIKTRGQQVTLSCSPISGHRSVSWYQQTPGQGLQFLFEYFSETQRNKGNFPGRFSGRQFSNSRSEMNVSTLELGDSALYLCASSSGVDEAFFGQGTRLTVV.

J is TRBJ2-7 and V is TRBV29-1; a possible D gene is TRBD1 (6 bases). CDR1 SQVTM and CDR2 ANQGSEA come from the germline V gene. The CDR3 runs to 14 residues. The V end lost 3 bases, the J end lost 5 bases, and 17 bases lay between the germline ends. This CDR3 is CSVEVQGNVNEQYF. For the CDR3, the DNA is TGCAGCGTTGAGGTACAGGGAAATGTCAACGAGCAGTACTTC.

The V and J genes are TRBV19 and TRBJ2-7; 7 nucleotides agree with TRBD2. CDR1 is LNHDA, CDR2 SQIVND, per germline (reference sequence). Unmatched junction bases numbered 9, after V lost 6 bases and J lost 1 base. This CDR3 spans 15 amino acids. The CDR3 nucleotides read TGTGCCAGTAGCCCGCTAGCGGTTAGTTCCTACGAGCAGTACTTC. This encodes CASSPLAVSSYEQYF.

V and J are TRBV2 and TRBJ2-3, with D maybe TRBD1 (5 bases). Trimming removed 2 bases at V and 2 bases at J, with 11 bases between. There are 15 residues in the CDR3. CDR1 is SNHLY, CDR2 FYNNEI, per germline. In DNA, the CDR3 is TGTGCCAGCAGTGAATCGCGCAGGGACACAGATACGCAGTATTTT. It specifies CASSESRRDTDTQYF.

This chain links TRBV6-5 with TRBJ1-2, with D perhaps TRBD1 (6 bases). This CDR3 has 14 amino acids. Trimming cost V 4 bases and J 7 bases, with 16 bases left between them. CDR1 and CDR2 from the germline V gene are MNHEY and SVGAGI. CDR3 loop: CASSFPGEFSGYTF. CDR3 coding DNA: TGTGCCAGCAGTTTCCCAGGGGAGTTTAGTGGCTACACCTTC.

V usage is TRBV5-5 and J usage is TRBJ2-7; 7 nucleotides match TRBD2. The V gene's germline CDR1 is SGHKS and CDR2 YYEKEE (reference sequence). CDR3 length: 14 amino acids. With V trimmed by 4 bases and J by 2 bases, 6 bases remained unmatched. The CDR3 sequence: CASSDLGGTYEQYF. CDR3 nucleotides: TGTGCCAGCAGCGATTTGGGGGGGACCTACGAGCAGTACTTC.

The V and J genes are TRBV5-1 and TRBJ1-5; D call uncertain. Per the germline V gene, CDR1 is SGHRS and CDR2 is YFSETQ. The CDR3 spans 13 residues. Trimming pared 3 bases from V and 6 bases from J, leaving 10 bases between. In nucleotides, the CDR3 is TGCGCCAGCAGCTCTGCCGGTGGTCAGCCCCAGCATTTT. Amino acid sequence: CASSSAGGQPQHF.

This rearrangement joins TRBV7-3 to TRBJ2-2; D unclear. Trimming removed 7 bases at V and 0 bases at J, with 3 bases between. Germline V lookup: CDR1 SGHTA, CDR2 FQGTGA. The CDR3 runs to 12 residues. The CDR3 protein is CASTSNTGELFF. The CDR3 bases are TGTGCCAGCACCTCGAACACCGGGGAGCTGTTTTTT.

The J gene is TRBJ2-7, the V gene TRBV5-1, with a tentative D call TRBD1 (6 bases). The V end lost 0 bases, the J end lost 1 base, and 11 bases lay between the germline ends. The CDR3 has 15 amino acids. Germline values: CDR1 SGHRS, CDR2 YFSETQ. CDR3: CASSLVTGSSYEQYF. CDR3 nucleotides: TGCGCCAGCAGCTTGGTAACAGGGTCGTCCTACGAGCAGTACTTC.